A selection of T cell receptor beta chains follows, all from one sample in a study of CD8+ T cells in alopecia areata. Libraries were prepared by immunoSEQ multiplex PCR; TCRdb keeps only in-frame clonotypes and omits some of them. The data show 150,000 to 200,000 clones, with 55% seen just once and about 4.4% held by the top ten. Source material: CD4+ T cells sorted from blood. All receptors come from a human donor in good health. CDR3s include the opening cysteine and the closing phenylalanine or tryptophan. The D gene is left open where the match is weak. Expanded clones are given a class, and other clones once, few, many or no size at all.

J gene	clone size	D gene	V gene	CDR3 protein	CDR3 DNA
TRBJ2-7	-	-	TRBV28	CASRKQGPLDEQYF	TGTGCCAGCAGAAAACAGGGCCCCCTGGACGAGCAGTACTTC
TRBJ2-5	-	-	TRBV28	CASSSAPTQYF	TGTGCCAGCAGTTCAGCCCCGACCCAGTACTTC
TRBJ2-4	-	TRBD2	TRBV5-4	CASSSSGGRDIQYF	TGTGCCAGCAGCTCATCGGGGGGGAGGGACATTCAGTACTTC
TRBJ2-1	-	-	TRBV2	CASSERPYNEQFF	TGTGCCAGCAGTGAAAGGCCCTACAATGAGCAGTTCTTC
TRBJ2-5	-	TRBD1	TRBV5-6	CASIRGQGAETQYF	TGTGCCAGCATCAGGGGACAGGGGGCAGAGACCCAGTACTTC
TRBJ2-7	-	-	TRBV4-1	CASSHAPGGHEQYF	TGCGCCAGCAGCCATGCCCCTGGGGGACACGAGCAGTACTTC
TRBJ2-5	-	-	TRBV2	CASSPDRETQYF	TGTGCCAGCAGTCCGGACAGAGAGACCCAGTACTTC
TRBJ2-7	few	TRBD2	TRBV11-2	CASSLSGSYEQYF	TGTGCCAGCAGCTTGAGCGGGAGCTACGAGCAGTACTTC
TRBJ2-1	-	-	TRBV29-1	CSVESEHGRIHEQFF	TGCAGCGTTGAGTCGGAACATGGGAGAATCCATGAGCAGTTCTTC
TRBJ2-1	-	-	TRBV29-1	CSVEAGLTVNEQFF	TGCAGCGTTGAAGCTGGACTTACTGTCAATGAGCAGTTCTTC
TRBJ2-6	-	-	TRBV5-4	CASSLSNRVPGANVLTF	TGTGCCAGCAGTTTGAGCAACAGGGTTCCTGGGGCCAACGTCCTGACTTTC
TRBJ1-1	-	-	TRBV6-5	CASSYSWGMTEAFF	TGTGCCAGCAGTTACTCGTGGGGAATGACTGAAGCTTTCTTT
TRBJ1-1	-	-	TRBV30	CAWGGGTEAFF	TGTGCCTGGGGTGGGGGGACTGAAGCTTTCTTT
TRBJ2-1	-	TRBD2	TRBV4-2	CASSQDGREGRSEQFF	TGTGCCAGCAGCCAAGATGGTCGGGAGGGCCGGTCTGAGCAGTTCTTC
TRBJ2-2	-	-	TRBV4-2	CASSQEGLGSTGELFF	TGTGCCAGCAGCCAAGAAGGGCTAGGCAGCACCGGGGAGCTGTTTTTT
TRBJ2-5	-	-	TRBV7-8	CASSLAGRLETQYF	TGTGCCAGCAGCTTAGCGGGTCGGCTAGAGACCCAGTACTTC
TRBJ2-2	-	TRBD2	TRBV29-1	CSVSPGGGAVGELFF	TGCAGCGTTTCCCCCGGGGGGGGCGCGGTCGGGGAGCTGTTTTTT